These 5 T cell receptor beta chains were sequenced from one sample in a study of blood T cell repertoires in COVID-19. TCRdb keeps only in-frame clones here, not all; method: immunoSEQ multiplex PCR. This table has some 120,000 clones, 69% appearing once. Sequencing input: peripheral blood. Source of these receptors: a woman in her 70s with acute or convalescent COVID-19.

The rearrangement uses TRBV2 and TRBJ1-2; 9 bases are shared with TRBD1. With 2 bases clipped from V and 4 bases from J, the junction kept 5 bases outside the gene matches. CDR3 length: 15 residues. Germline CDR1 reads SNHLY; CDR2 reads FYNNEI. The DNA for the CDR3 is TGTGCCAGCAGTGAAAGGGACAGGGCGTCCTATGGCTACACCTTC. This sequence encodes CASSERDRASYGYTF.

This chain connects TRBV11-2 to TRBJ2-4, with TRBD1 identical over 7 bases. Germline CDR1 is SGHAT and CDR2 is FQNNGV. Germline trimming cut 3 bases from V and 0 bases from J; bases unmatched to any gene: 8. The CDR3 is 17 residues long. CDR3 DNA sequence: TGTGCCAGCAGCTTGGGACAGTTTACTCTAGCCAAAAACATTCAGTACTTC. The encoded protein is CASSLGQFTLAKNIQYF.

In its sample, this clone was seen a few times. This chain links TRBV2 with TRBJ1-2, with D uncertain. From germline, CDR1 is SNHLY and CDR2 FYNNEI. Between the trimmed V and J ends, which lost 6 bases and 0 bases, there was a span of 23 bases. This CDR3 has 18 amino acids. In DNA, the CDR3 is TGTGCCAGCAGGGAGGGTGGATATCGGACCTCTTCTAACTATGGCTACACCTTC. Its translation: CASREGGYRTSSNYGYTF. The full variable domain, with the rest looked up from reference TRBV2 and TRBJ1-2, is EPEVTQTPSHQVTQMGQEVILRCVPISNHLYFYWYRQILGQKVEFLVSFYNNEISEKSEIFDDQFSVERPDGSNFTLKIRSTKLEDSAMYFCASREGGYRTSSNYGYTFGSGTRLTVV.

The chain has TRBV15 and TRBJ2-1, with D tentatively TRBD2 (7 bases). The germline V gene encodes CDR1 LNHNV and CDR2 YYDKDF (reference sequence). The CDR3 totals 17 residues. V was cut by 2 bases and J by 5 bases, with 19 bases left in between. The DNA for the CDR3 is TGTGCCACCAGCAGACACAGAACAGGGAGGGGGGACAATGAGCAGTTCTTC. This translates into CATSRHRTGRGDNEQFF.

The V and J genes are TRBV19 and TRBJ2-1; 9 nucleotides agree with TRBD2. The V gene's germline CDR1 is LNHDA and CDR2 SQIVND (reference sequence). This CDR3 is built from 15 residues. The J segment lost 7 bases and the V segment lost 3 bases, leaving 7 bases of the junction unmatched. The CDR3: CASSIGASGINEQFF. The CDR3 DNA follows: TGTGCCAGTAGTATCGGAGCTAGCGGGATAAATGAGCAGTTCTTC.